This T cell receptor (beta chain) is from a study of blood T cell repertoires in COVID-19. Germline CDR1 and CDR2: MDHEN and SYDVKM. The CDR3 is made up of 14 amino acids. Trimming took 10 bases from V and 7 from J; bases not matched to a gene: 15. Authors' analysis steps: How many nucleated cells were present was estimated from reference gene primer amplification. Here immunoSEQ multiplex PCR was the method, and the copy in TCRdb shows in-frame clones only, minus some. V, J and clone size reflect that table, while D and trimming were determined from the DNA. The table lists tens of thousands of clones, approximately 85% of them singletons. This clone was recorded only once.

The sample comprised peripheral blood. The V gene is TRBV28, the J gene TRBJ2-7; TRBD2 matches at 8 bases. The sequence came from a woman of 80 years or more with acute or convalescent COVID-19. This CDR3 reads CATMSGSTLREQYF. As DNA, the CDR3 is TGTGCCACCATGAGCGGGAGCACCTTACGGGAGCAGTACTTC.